This passage covers 32 T cell receptor beta chains from one sample sequenced in a study of T cell clones after liver transplantation. Repertoires were generated with immunoSEQ multiplex PCR, while TCRdb's copy carries only in-frame clones and drops some. The data hold roughly 65,000 clones, with about 92% observed a single time. The input for sequencing was CD4+ T cells from blood, taken less than 27 months after liver transplant. The receptors were gathered from a human patient who received a liver transplant. Part of the T cell pool may stem from the graft donor.

This rearrangement joins TRBV7-3 to TRBJ2-3, with 7 bases fitting TRBD1. V gave up 6 bases and J gave up 4 bases; unmatched junction bases: 4. This CDR3 is 13 amino acids long. Germline V CDR1 and CDR2: SGHTA, FQGTGA. The CDR3 bases are TGTGCCAGCAGAACCGACAGGGCAGATACGCAGTATTTT. Its translation is CASRTDRADTQYF. Together with reference TRBV7-3 and TRBJ2-3, the CDR3 gives the full variable domain: GAGVSQTPSNKVTEKGKYVELRCDPISGHTALYWYRQSLGQGPEFLIYFQGTGAADDSGLPNDRFFAVRPEGSVSTLKIQRTERGDSAVYLCASRTDRADTQYFGPGTRLTVL.

V and J are TRBV7-3 and TRBJ2-7; 9 nucleotides align to TRBD2. This CDR3 has 15 amino acids. V shed 4 bases and J 5 bases; nucleotides not matched to a gene: 9. Germline V CDR1 and CDR2: SGHTA, FQGTGA. For the CDR3, the DNA is TGTGCCAGCAGCTCTGGGACTAGCCCACGGGACGAGCAGTACTTC. This sequence encodes CASSSGTSPRDEQYF. The entire variable domain, with the rest obtained from reference TRBV7-3 and TRBJ2-7, is as follows: GAGVSQTPSNKVTEKGKYVELRCDPISGHTALYWYRQSLGQGPEFLIYFQGTGAADDSGLPNDRFFAVRPEGSVSTLKIQRTERGDSAVYLCASSSGTSPRDEQYFGPGTRLTVT.

The chain employs TRBV5-8 and TRBJ2-3, with a tentative D call TRBD2 (6 bases). V was clipped by 0 bases and J by 3 bases, with 14 bases between them. Germline V lookup: CDR1 SGHTS, CDR2 YDEGEE. The CDR3 extends over 16 amino acids. The DNA for the CDR3 is TGTGCCAGCAGCTTGGGCGATAGCCGGGGGACAGATACGCAGTATTTT. Its protein is CASSLGDSRGTDTQYF.

The chain has TRBV4-2 and TRBJ2-7; 7 nucleotides agree with TRBD1. The CDR3 extends over 15 amino acids. V lost 4 bases and J lost 3; bases outside the gene matches: 9. Germline V gene sequence: CDR1 LGHNA, CDR2 YNFKEQ. CDR3 protein: CASSLGTADDYEQYF. In DNA form, the CDR3 reads TGTGCCAGCAGCCTTGGGACAGCCGACGACTACGAGCAGTACTTC.

V usage is TRBV7-7 and J usage is TRBJ2-5; tentative D call: TRBD1 (5 bases). Germline V gives CDR1 SSHAT, CDR2 FNYEAQ (reference sequence). V lost 1 base to trimming and J lost 1 base, with 16 bases between them. This CDR3 has 17 amino acids. The CDR3 loop reads CASSLGGGAPLQETQYF. Here the CDR3 DNA reads TGTGCCAGCAGCTTAGGAGGTGGGGCCCCCCTCCAAGAGACCCAGTACTTC.

The chain links TRBV10-3 to TRBJ1-3; possibly TRBD1 for D (6 bases). Trimming took 3 bases from V and 3 from J, leaving 21 bases between them. The CDR3 has 18 amino acids. Germline V gene lookup returns CDR1 ENHRY and CDR2 SYGVKD. CDR3 sequence reads: CAISDPQGLQGFGNTIYF. CDR3 in DNA: TGTGCCATCAGTGATCCACAGGGACTACAGGGATTTGGAAACACCATATATTTT.

The chain links TRBV25-1 to TRBJ1-6; TRBD1 agrees at 9 bases. Trimming at V came to 10 bases and at J to 7 bases, leaving 2 bases not matched to a gene. The CDR3 covers 12 residues. Germline assignment: CDR1 MGHDK and CDR2 SYGVNS. CDR3 DNA: TGTGCCACGGGACAGGGAAATTCACCCCTCCACTTT. This encodes CATGQGNSPLHF.

The rearrangement links TRBV4-1 to TRBJ1-1; D gene uncertain. The length of the CDR3 is 16 residues. CDR1 is MGHRA and CDR2 is YSYEKL in the germline V gene. The V gene lost 4 bases and the J gene lost 5 bases, with 20 bases spanning the gap. The CDR3 DNA is TGCGCCAGCAGCCCATTGAATAGAGGGTTCGGGACTGAAGCTTTCTTT. Translated, it gives CASSPLNRGFGTEAFF.

This clone was seen just once. The chain joins TRBV4-3 to TRBJ2-7; 9 nucleotides line up with TRBD1. This CDR3 contains 17 residues. The V and J ends lost 4 bases and 4 bases, in that order; junction bases with no gene match: 14. Germline assignment: CDR1 LGHNA and CDR2 YSLEER. This chain's CDR3 is CASSRMQQGAPGYEQYF. In DNA form, the CDR3 reads TGCGCCAGCAGCCGGATGCAACAGGGGGCCCCCGGGTACGAGCAGTACTTC.

The rearrangement joins TRBV6-1 to TRBJ2-7; the D is unclear. CDR1 and CDR2 (germline): MNHNS, SASEGT. The V gene lost 5 bases and the J gene lost 0 bases, with 8 bases spanning the gap. The CDR3 has 13 residues. The CDR3 region is CASSQTSSYEQYF. DNA of the CDR3: TGTGCCAGCAGTCAGACGAGCTCCTACGAGCAGTACTTC.

This sequence joins TRBV6-5 and TRBJ1-2; D is unresolved. V lost 4 bases and J 8 bases, leaving 17 bases between the germline ends. This CDR3 spans 14 amino acids. Germline CDR1 reads MNHEY; CDR2 reads SVGAGI. The CDR3 coding sequence is TGTGCCAGCAGTTCCCTGGAAGGGTCCTACGGCTACACCTTC. It specifies CASSSLEGSYGYTF.

The V call is TRBV7-9, the J call TRBJ2-7; TRBD1 aligns across 7 bases. The J segment lost 3 bases and the V segment lost 4 bases, leaving 9 bases of the junction unmatched. Germline CDR1 is SEHNR and CDR2 is FQNEAQ (reference sequence). CDR3 size: 15 residues. This CDR3 is CASSYGTADVYEQYF. Here the CDR3 DNA reads TGTGCCAGCAGCTACGGGACAGCGGACGTCTACGAGCAGTACTTC.

The chain carries TRBV11-3 and TRBJ2-1, with D uncertain. This CDR3 is built from 14 residues. V was pared by 5 bases and J by 5 bases, with 13 bases between. Germline CDR1 is SGHNT and CDR2 is YENEEA. The CDR3 nucleotides read TGTGCCAGCAGCCCTTATCAGGAGAACAATGAGCAGTTCTTC. Translation: CASSPYQENNEQFF. Full variable domain (rest looked up from reference TRBV11-3 and TRBJ2-1): EAGVVQSPRYKIIEKKQPVAFWCNPISGHNTLYWYLQNLGQGPELLIRYENEEAVDDSQLPKDRFSAERLKGVDSTLKIQPAELGDSAVYLCASSPYQENNEQFFGPGTRLTVL.

The chain couples TRBV13 to TRBJ2-2; 7 nucleotides agree with TRBD2. From germline, CDR1 is PRHDT and CDR2 FYEKMQ (reference sequence). This CDR3 region has 16 residues. V lost 1 base, J lost 2 bases, and 4 bases stayed unmatched. CDR3: CASSLEAGVNTGELFF. In DNA form, the CDR3 reads TGTGCCAGCAGCTTAGAGGCGGGAGTTAACACCGGGGAGCTGTTTTTT. Full variable domain (rest looked up from reference TRBV13 and TRBJ2-2): AAGVIQSPRHLIKEKRETATLKCYPIPRHDTVYWYQQGPGQDPQFLISFYEKMQSDKGSIPDRFSAQQFSDYHSELNMSSLELGDSALYFCASSLEAGVNTGELFFGEGSRLTVL.

The genes are TRBV7-8 and TRBJ2-7; D is possibly TRBD1 (5 bases). In germline, CDR1 is SGHVS, CDR2 FQNEAQ. The CDR3 consists of 15 residues. The V end was cut by 2 bases, the J end by 2 bases, with 13 bases between. The chain's CDR3 is CASSLRSTGPYEQYF. CDR3 nucleotide sequence: TGTGCCAGCAGCTTAAGGTCCACAGGACCCTACGAGCAGTACTTC.

The V and J genes are TRBV6-1 and TRBJ2-3; 10 nucleotides agree with TRBD1. CDR3 length: 15 residues. V dropped 6 bases and J dropped 0; count of bases not matched to a gene: 3. CDR1 is MNHNS and CDR2 is SASEGT in the germline V gene. CDR3 sequence: CASRQDRGSTDTQYF. CDR3 DNA: TGTGCCAGCAGACAGGACAGGGGGAGCACAGATACGCAGTATTTT.

V and J are TRBV7-8 and TRBJ2-7; D perhaps matches TRBD2 (6 bases). The CDR3 totals 16 residues. The ends were cut back, 3 bases at V and 2 bases at J, with 17 bases in the middle. Per the germline V gene, CDR1 is SGHVS and CDR2 is FQNEAQ. This CDR3 reads CASSFYTGTLAYEQYF. In nucleotides, the CDR3 is TGTGCCAGCAGCTTTTACACCGGGACTCTAGCCTACGAGCAGTACTTC.

The chain is built from TRBV6-5 and TRBJ2-1, with 12 bases fitting TRBD2. The CDR3 loop spans 15 amino acids. Germline assignment: CDR1 MNHEY and CDR2 SVGAGI. The V and J ends lost 6 bases and 6 bases, in that order; junction bases with no gene match: 6. The CDR3 DNA is TGTGCCAGCAGGCTTGGGACTAGCGGGTCCAATGAGCAGTTCTTC. Translation: CASRLGTSGSNEQFF.

The chain carries TRBV5-4 and TRBJ2-7, with D tentatively TRBD1 (5 bases). CDR1 and CDR2 (germline): SGHNT, YYREEE (reference sequence). Trimming cost V 3 bases and J 7 bases, with 17 bases left between them. This CDR3 contains 14 residues. CDR3 in DNA: TGTGCCAGCAGCTCCCCGGAAGGGGTCAGGGAGCAGTACTTC. It specifies CASSSPEGVREQYF.

The chain joins TRBV9 to TRBJ1-3; 7 bases are shared with TRBD1. From germline, CDR1 is SGDLS and CDR2 YYNGEE. The length of the CDR3 is 13 residues. Trimming at V came to 3 bases and at J to 4 bases, leaving 1 base not matched to a gene. The CDR3 spells CASSGQGGNTIYF. The CDR3 DNA follows: TGTGCCAGCAGCGGACAGGGAGGAAACACCATATATTTT.

The chain recombines TRBV10-2 with TRBJ2-5; 12 bases agree with TRBD1. V lost 9 bases to trimming and J lost 5 bases; unmatched junction nucleotides: 10. The CDR3 spans 15 residues. Per germline, CDR1 WSHSY and CDR2 SAAADI. The CDR3 reads CASSAGTGGRETQYF. In nucleotides, the CDR3 is TGCGCCAGTTCGGCTGGGACAGGGGGCAGGGAGACCCAGTACTTC.

V is TRBV20-1 and J is TRBJ2-3; D is unclear. CDR1 is DFQATT, CDR2 SNEGSKA, per germline (reference sequence). There are 10 residues in the CDR3. Between the trimmed V and J ends, which lost 6 bases and 12 bases, there was a span of 13 bases. CDR3 amino acids: CSAFNRAQYF. CDR3 DNA: TGCAGTGCCTTTAATAGGGCACAGTATTTT.

The chain joins TRBV30 to TRBJ1-1; D is unresolved. Germline assignment: CDR1 GTSNPN and CDR2 SVGIG (reference sequence). The germline V and J ends were trimmed by 2 bases and 7 bases, with 8 bases remaining between them. The CDR3 is 11 amino acids. CDR3 protein: CAWSREVEAFF. In nucleotides, the CDR3 is TGTGCCTGGAGTCGGGAGGTTGAAGCTTTCTTT.

The DNA of the CDR3 is TGCGCCAGCAGCTCGGGACTAGCGGGCTCCTACAATGAGCAGTTCTTC. It is translated as CASSSGLAGSYNEQFF. The V call is TRBV5-1, the J call TRBJ2-1, with 12 bases lining up with TRBD2. Germline values: CDR1 SGHRS, CDR2 YFSETQ. Germline trimming cut 3 bases from V and 0 bases from J; bases unmatched to any gene: 1. The CDR3 sequence is 16 residues long.

V and J are TRBV9 and TRBJ2-2; D unclear. Per the germline V gene, CDR1 is SGDLS and CDR2 is YYNGEE. This CDR3 has 15 residues. Trimming removed 1 base from V and 1 base from J, with 8 bases in between. The CDR3 DNA is TGTGCCAGCAGCGTACTGGATATGAACACCGGGGAGCTGTTTTTT. Translated: CASSVLDMNTGELFF.

V is TRBV27 and J is TRBJ2-1; D is perhaps TRBD1 or TRBD2 (5 bases each). The CDR3 totals 16 residues. Trimming pared 3 bases from V and 2 bases from J, leaving 14 bases between. The germline V gene encodes CDR1 MNHEY and CDR2 SMNVEV (reference sequence). The CDR3 DNA reads as TGTGCCAGCAGTTTTCGTTTGGGGGAAGCCTACAATGAGCAGTTCTTC. It is translated as CASSFRLGEAYNEQFF.

The rearrangement links TRBV9 to TRBJ2-7; the match to TRBD2 covers 8 bases. Looked up from germline, CDR1 is SGDLS and CDR2 is YYNGEE. J was trimmed by 6 bases and V by 9 bases; bases with no gene match: 5. CDR3 length equals 11 residues. CDR3 in DNA: TGTGCCACCCGGGAGGGCCCCGAGCAGTACTTC. Translation gives CATREGPEQYF.

This chain links TRBV2 with TRBJ2-3, with D uncertain. V lost 3 bases to trimming and J lost 5 bases, with 6 bases between them. Per the germline V gene, CDR1 is SNHLY and CDR2 is FYNNEI. The CDR3 loop spans 12 amino acids. CDR3 amino acids: CASSENEDTQYF. The CDR3 coding sequence is TGTGCCAGCAGTGAGAACGAAGATACGCAGTATTTT.

The chain is built from TRBV9 and TRBJ2-1, with 8 bases lining up with TRBD2. Trimming at V came to 4 bases and at J to 3 bases, leaving 6 bases not matched to a gene. Germline CDR1 reads SGDLS; CDR2 reads YYNGEE. The CDR3 has 15 amino acids. For the CDR3, the DNA is TGTGCCAGCAGCCCAACCGGGACTAGCTACAATGAGCAGTTCTTC. Amino acid sequence: CASSPTGTSYNEQFF.

The chain employs TRBV6-5 and TRBJ2-7; D is ambiguous. Germline V lookup: CDR1 MNHEY, CDR2 SVGAGI. Trimming took off 5 bases at V and 6 bases at J, with 8 bases between the two ends. The length of the CDR3 is 11 residues. This CDR3 is CASSRGIEQYF. DNA for the CDR3: TGTGCCAGCAGTCGTGGAATCGAGCAGTACTTC.

The rearrangement uses TRBV14 and TRBJ2-7, with D unclear. V lost 2 bases, J lost 3 bases, and 8 bases lay in between. The CDR3 runs 13 residues. CDR1 is SGHDN, CDR2 FVKESK, per germline. The CDR3 DNA reads TGTGCCAGCAGCCAAACAAGTCTCTACGAGCAGTACTTC. Translated, it gives CASSQTSLYEQYF.

This clone is a singleton in its sample. V usage is TRBV27 and J usage is TRBJ2-2, with 10 bases matching TRBD2. CDR1 is MNHEY and CDR2 is SMNVEV in the germline V gene (reference sequence). The CDR3 runs 15 residues. With 7 bases clipped from V and 6 bases from J, the junction kept 8 bases outside the gene matches. The CDR3 DNA follows: TGTGCCAGCATAATCGGGACTAGCGAGCCCGGGGAGCTGTTTTTT. Encoded protein: CASIIGTSEPGELFF.